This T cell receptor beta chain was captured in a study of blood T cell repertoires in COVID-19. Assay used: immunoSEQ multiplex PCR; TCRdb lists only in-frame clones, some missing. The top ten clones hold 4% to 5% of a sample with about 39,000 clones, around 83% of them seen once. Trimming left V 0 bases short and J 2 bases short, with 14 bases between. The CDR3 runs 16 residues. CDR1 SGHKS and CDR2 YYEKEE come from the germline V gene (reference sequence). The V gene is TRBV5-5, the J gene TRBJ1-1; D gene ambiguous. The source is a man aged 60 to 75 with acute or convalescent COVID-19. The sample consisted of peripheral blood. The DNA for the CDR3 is TGTGCCAGCAGCTTGGCCTTTCAGGCCAGAAACACTGAAGCTTTCTTT. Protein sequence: CASSLAFQARNTEAFF. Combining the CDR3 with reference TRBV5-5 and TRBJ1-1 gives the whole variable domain DAGVTQSPTHLIKTRGQQVTLRCSPISGHKSVSWYQQVLGQGPQFIFQYYEKEERGRGNFPDRFSARQFPNYSSELNVNALLLGDSALYLCASSLAFQARNTEAFFGQGTRLTVV.